This record looks at one T cell receptor (beta chain) sequence and its context. Its antigen remains unidentified. TCRdb redid the calling of the RT-PCR reads with MiXCR, one entry per CDR3 protein. Of some 480,000 distinct CDR3 sequences listed, 11% were seen once; the top ten hold 9.5% to 15%. The sample is drawn from a study of response to subunit inactivated influenza vaccine. Findings and caveats of the study: With each seasonal influenza vaccination, the authors suggested, few new T cells are recruited.

The CDR3 contains 13 residues. Germline V gene data show CDR1 as DFQATT and CDR2 as SNEGSKA (reference sequence). V dropped 6 bases and J dropped 5; count of bases not matched to a gene: 7. The sample consisted of PBMCs from blood, taken 40 to 50 days after vaccination. V is TRBV20-1 and J is TRBJ2-3; 8 bases are a match to TRBD1. This sequence originates from a man in his forties or fifties who received an inactivated influenza vaccine. The CDR3 DNA is TGCAGTGCCACAGGGGGGCGTTTAGATACGCAGTATTTT. Its translation is CSATGGRLDTQYF.